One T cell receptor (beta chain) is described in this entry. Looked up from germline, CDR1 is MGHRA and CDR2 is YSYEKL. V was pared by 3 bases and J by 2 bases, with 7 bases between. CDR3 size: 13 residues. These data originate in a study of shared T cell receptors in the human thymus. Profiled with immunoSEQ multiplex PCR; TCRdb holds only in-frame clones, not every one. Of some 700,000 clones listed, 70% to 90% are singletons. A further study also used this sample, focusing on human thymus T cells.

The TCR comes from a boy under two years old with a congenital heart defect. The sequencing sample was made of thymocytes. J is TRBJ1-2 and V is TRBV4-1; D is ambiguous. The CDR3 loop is CASSQVANYGYTF. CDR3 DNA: TGCGCCAGCAGCCAGGTAGCGAACTATGGCTACACCTTC.